Included here is one T cell receptor (beta chain) sequence, with context. The antigen is undetermined. The study sampled blood at baseline, cycle 4 day 1, and cycle 7 day 1. These data are taken from a study of OX40 agonist ivuxolimab in advanced cancers. Whole-study results and caveats: Low normalized clonal expansion also occurred in some nonresponding patients. Dosing at 0.1 to 3.0 mg/kg was accompanied by clonal expansion of CD4+ and CD8+ blood T cells by week 6. Antigens targeted by the expanded peripheral T cells were not determined.

Germline CDR1 and CDR2: KGHSH and LQKENI. The trim removed 3 bases at V and 6 bases at J, leaving 7 bases unmatched. The CDR3 totals 15 residues. Some clones are missing from TCRdb's copy, which holds only in-frame ones; the method was immunoSEQ multiplex PCR. This table has 85,000 to 90,000 clones, around nine tenths appearing once. The chain recombines TRBV18 with TRBJ2-1; 8 nucleotides line up with TRBD1. Specimen: CD4+ or CD8+ T cells sorted from blood, collected in a trial of the OX40 agonist ivuxolimab. The sequence derives from an adult with an advanced solid tumor such as melanoma, head and neck, liver or kidney cancer. The CDR3 loop is CASSPRTGWSNEQFF. CDR3 in DNA: TGTGCCAGCTCACCTAGGACAGGGTGGAGCAATGAGCAGTTCTTC.